This T cell receptor (beta chain) was identified during a study of blood T cells in healthy people across ages (dated by TCRdb to the mid-2010s). Some background on the complete study: Template switching captured roughly one uniquely barcoded TCR beta cDNA molecule per two T cells in model experiments. To avoid experimental bias, donors of different ages were spread randomly across the sequencing lanes. The donors were split into four age groups: young (average around 15 years), middle-aged (over 35), aged (about 62) and long-lived (roughly 88). The study analyzed two additional independent replicas of 1 million unique cDNA reads from the same blood draw for two donors, one aged 18 to 30 and one aged 80 or older. To track age-related changes in TCR beta repertoire diversity, the study relied on deep sequencing normalized with unique cDNA molecular identifiers.

The donors were roughly 39 Caucasian individuals from Russia, aged roughly 6 to 100 years, who were systemically healthy. Roughly 11 milliliters of peripheral blood were drawn from each donor into EDTA-treated Vacutainer tubes. Ficoll-Paque density-gradient centrifugation was used to isolate PBMCs, with at least 6 million per sample. Trizol reagent was used to extract total RNA from PBMCs, with at least 5.5 micrograms per sample. The percentages of naive CD45RAhigh/CD27high T cells were determined by flow cytometry on a PBMC aliquot from every donor. Libraries were made using 5' RACE. A second PCR of about 7 to 12 cycles was performed with a sample-barcoded 5' primer and a J-beta primer mix. Each TCR beta cDNA molecule received a unique molecular identifier from a template-switch 5' adaptor carrying 12 random nucleotides. Each sample yielded at least 2.5 million CDR3-containing paired-end reads. All of the RNA was converted into first-strand cDNA using the Mint cDNA synthesis kit, with a TRBC-specific oligonucleotide serving as the primer. After uracil-DNA glycosylase treatment, a first 18-cycle PCR used universal primers M1SS and BC2_uni_R on all cDNA. The original pipeline was this. For normalization, 1 million high-quality reads, each with a distinct molecular identifier, were randomly selected from each sample. Instead of being binned into consensus sequences, reads with shared molecular identifiers were discarded. CDR3 identification, clonotype clustering and error correction used MiTCR with a Q25 quality threshold and the strictest error-elimination algorithm. Lower-bound total TCR beta diversity was estimated with a nonparametric unseen species model using Euler transformation. In-frame beta chains were kept once TCRdb had trimmed the public reads at Q25 with fastp and called clones with MiXCR. Rows with a matching CDR3 protein are joined into one entry that keeps the most common DNA and genes. TCRdb, rather than the study authors, made the V and J calls. The sample data list 1.5 million to 2 million distinct CDR3 sequences, and roughly 43% of these were observed just once. Around 23% of the sample goes to the ten largest clones.

Of note for this clonotype: Its antigen is currently not known. No base quality information exists; no much larger clone differs at one position.

General study outcomes and caveats: Estimates of total diversity based on one million sequenced T cells were regarded as lower bounds and as underestimates. Bulk unsorted PBMC profiling prevented conclusive comparison of naive and antigen-experienced compartments. The CMV infection status of donors was not known, potentially confounding age-related changes in expanded clonotypes. As age increased, observed TCR beta diversity per million T cells dropped in a roughly linear way, and a significant reduction was already evident by age approximately 40. The percentage of naive T cells measured by flow cytometry correlated strongly with observed TCR beta diversity. Compared with the aged group, the long-lived group had more naive CD4+ T cells, fewer expanded clones and increased TCR diversity, suggesting age selection.

V and J are trimmed by 7 bases and 13 bases, and the gene matches miss 15 bases of the junction. Reading from cysteine to phenylalanine, the CDR3 counts 13 amino acids. Only the CDR3 portion is preserved as DNA: 39 bases, with reading frame beginning at the first base. CDR1 is given as SQVTM and CDR2 as ANQGSEA, both from the germline V gene. Sequenced sample: blood. The chain is assembled from TRBV29-1 and TRBJ2-4, with 8 bases in between that match TRBD1. The TCR comes from a human donor in good health. The CDR3 region: CSARTGSPNEQYF. DNA sequence: TGCAGCGCCCGGACAGGGTCCCCCAATGAGCAGTACTTC.